This TCR beta chain was recovered during a study of shared clonotypes between healthy human individuals. Study-level results: In having few donors, the study represented limited genetic and exposure-history diversity. Relative to memory subsets, naive subsets generally showed larger estimated richness.

This CDR3 comprises 15 residues. The assay was carried out at the deep level. Per sorted-subset replicate PCR, input was approximately 0.2 ug DNA, representing 30,000 or so T cell genomes. Data came from immunoSEQ multiplex PCR; TCRdb stores just in-frame clones and leaves some out. This table has millions of clones, 85% to 95% appearing once. In the case of this clone: Its target is not known.

This sequence originates from a man younger than 35 in good health. Sequenced: naive CD4+ T cells sorted from blood. Sample subset: CD45RA+ positively selected. The chain combines TRBV12-1 with TRBJ1-1. TRBV12-1 is given as a pseudogene. The CDR3 region has the DNA TGTGCCAGCAGCTCGACCGGGACGATGAACACTGAAGCTTTCTTT. Residues: CASSSTGTMNTEAFF.